This is a list of T cell receptor beta chains from one sample in a study of identical twins. Each CDR3 protein gets one entry after TCRdb re-called the 5' RACE reads with MiXCR. The sample carries 250,000 to 300,000 distinct CDR3 sequences, roughly 9.8% recorded once. The same sample was also used in a study of yellow fever vaccine responses in identical twins.

The sample comprised CD8+ T cells sorted from blood. Receptors originate from a woman between 18 and 30 years old in good health. CDR3s leave out the opening cysteine and the closing phenylalanine or tryptophan. Fields, in order: V gene, J gene, clone size, CDR3 protein. Size is omitted from some rows. Given values are once, few, many or a class for expanded clones.

TRBV6-1	TRBJ2-3	.	ASSALAGAAYHTQY
TRBV7-9	TRBJ2-4	.	ASNLPAPLAKNIQY
TRBV12-3/TRBV12-4	TRBJ2-1	.	ASKGGSTSGGEFNEQF
TRBV12-3/TRBV12-4	TRBJ2-1	many	ASTGGNEQF
TRBV7-2	TRBJ2-3	.	ASSLIWIGQDTQY
TRBV11-3	TRBJ2-7	.	ASSPTGTAYEQY
TRBV6-5	TRBJ2-7	.	ASSYLSGTESYEQY
TRBV5-8	TRBJ2-1	.	ASSLAGIYNEQF
TRBV5-6	TRBJ2-7	.	ASSSREIYEQY
TRBV10-3	TRBJ2-7	few	AISESTGWGDSYEQY
TRBV4-1	TRBJ2-3	many	ASSQEVSGSPRTDTQY
TRBV6-1	TRBJ2-7	.	ASSDYTGAYEQY
TRBV20-1	TRBJ2-5	many	SAKYLEGGGHQETQY
TRBV10-3	TRBJ2-3	.	AISSSGRGVDTQY
TRBV19	TRBJ2-7	few	ASTSGTGDYEQY
TRBV12-3/TRBV12-4	TRBJ2-1	many	ASSLGPGLANEQF
TRBV12-3/TRBV12-4	TRBJ2-7	few	ASSLVITPYEQY
TRBV29-1	TRBJ1-2	.	SVEAGGGLVHGYT
TRBV6-5	TRBJ2-7	.	ASSYRDGSGYEQY
TRBV13	TRBJ1-4	many	ASRPHQNNEKLF
TRBV11-3	TRBJ2-5	.	ASSLECGGARETQY
TRBV4-2	TRBJ2-5	once	ASSQLGWEETQY
TRBV20-1	TRBJ2-1	.	SARDPTSATNEQF
TRBV6-6	TRBJ2-1	.	ASSYSPRETNEQF